This T cell receptor (beta chain) stems from a study of blood T cell repertoires in COVID-19. At the level of the study: Researchers got acute and convalescent COVID-19 samples from the United States, Italy and Spain. PBMCs, B-cell-depleted T cells, or T cells were the source of the cDNA or gDNA that made up the material.

The authors' processing: Amplification with reference gene primers provided the estimates of nucleated cell counts. Clones were read by immunoSEQ multiplex PCR, and TCRdb kept only the in-frame ones, dropping some. V, J and clone size are taken as reported in that table, and D and trimming were inferred from the DNA itself. The sample carries roughly 110,000 clones, approximately 84% recorded once. The CDR3 is made up of 16 amino acids. V was clipped by 1 base and J by 0 bases, with 10 bases between them. Germline V gene sequence: CDR1 SNHLY, CDR2 FYNNEI. There are a few counts of this clone. This sequence originates from a human donor in a cohort sampled during active COVID-19. Sequencing was performed on peripheral blood. The chain employs TRBV2 and TRBJ1-3; D not resolved. The CDR3 DNA reads TGTGCCAGCAGTGAAGGGTGGGCAAGCTCTGGAAACACCATATATTTT. Its translation: CASSEGWASSGNTIYF.